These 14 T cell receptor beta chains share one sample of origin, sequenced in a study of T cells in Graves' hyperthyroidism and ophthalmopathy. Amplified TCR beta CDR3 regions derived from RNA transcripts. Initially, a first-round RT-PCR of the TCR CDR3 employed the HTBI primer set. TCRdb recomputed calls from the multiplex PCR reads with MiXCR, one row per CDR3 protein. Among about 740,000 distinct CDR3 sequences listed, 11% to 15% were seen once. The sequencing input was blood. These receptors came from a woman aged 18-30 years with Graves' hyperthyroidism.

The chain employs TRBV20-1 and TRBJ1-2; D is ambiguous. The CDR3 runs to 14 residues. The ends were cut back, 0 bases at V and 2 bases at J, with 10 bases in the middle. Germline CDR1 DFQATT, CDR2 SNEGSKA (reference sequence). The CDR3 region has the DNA TGCAGTGCTAGAGATCTGCCAAGGAACTATGGCTACACCTTC. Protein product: CSARDLPRNYGYTF.

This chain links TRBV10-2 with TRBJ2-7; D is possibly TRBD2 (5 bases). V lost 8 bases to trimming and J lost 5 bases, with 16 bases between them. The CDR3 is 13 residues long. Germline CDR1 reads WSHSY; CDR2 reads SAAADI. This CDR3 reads CASCTGVTDEQYF. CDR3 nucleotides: TGCGCCAGCTGTACCGGGGTAACGGACGAGCAGTACTTC.

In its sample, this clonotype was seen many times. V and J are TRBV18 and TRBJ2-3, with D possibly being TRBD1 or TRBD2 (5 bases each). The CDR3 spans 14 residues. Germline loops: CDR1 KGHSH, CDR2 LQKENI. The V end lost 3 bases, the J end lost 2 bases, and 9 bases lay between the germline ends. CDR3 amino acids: CASSPPGPTDTQYF. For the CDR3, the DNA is TGTGCCAGCTCACCCCCGGGGCCCACAGATACGCAGTATTTT.

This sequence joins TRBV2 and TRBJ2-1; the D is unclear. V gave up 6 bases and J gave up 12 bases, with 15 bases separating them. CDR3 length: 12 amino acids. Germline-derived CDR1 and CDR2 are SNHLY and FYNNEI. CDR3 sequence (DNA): TGTGCCAGCAGAAACGATAAGCGAGGGCAGTTCTTC. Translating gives CASRNDKRGQFF.

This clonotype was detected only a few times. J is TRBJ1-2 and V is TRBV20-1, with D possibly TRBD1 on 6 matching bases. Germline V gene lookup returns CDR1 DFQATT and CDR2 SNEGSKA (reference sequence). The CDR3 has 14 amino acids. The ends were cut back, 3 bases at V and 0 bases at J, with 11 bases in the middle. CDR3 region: CSASPQGANYGYTF. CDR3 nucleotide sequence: TGCAGTGCTAGCCCACAGGGAGCTAACTATGGCTACACCTTC.

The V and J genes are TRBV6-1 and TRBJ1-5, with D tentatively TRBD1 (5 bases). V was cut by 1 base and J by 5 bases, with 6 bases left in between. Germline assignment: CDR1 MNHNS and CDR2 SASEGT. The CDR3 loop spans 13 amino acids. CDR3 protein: CASSEGRDQPQHF. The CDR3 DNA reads TGTGCCAGCAGTGAAGGCAGGGATCAGCCCCAGCATTTT.

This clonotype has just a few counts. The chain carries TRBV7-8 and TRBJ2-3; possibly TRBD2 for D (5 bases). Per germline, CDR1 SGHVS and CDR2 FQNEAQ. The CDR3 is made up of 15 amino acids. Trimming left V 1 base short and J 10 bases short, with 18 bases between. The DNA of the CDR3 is TGTGCCAGCAGCTTAGGGGGAATACCCCGGGATGCGCAGTATTTT. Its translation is CASSLGGIPRDAQYF.

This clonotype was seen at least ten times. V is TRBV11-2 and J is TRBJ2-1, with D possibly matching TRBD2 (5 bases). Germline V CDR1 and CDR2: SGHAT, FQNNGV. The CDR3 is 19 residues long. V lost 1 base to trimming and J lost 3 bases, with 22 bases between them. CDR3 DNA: TGTGCCAGCAGCTTAGCGGGTAGCGAGCTTGGCCTCCTCTACAATGAGCAGTTCTTC. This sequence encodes CASSLAGSELGLLYNEQFF. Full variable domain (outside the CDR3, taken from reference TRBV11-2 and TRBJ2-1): EAGVAQSPRYKIIEKRQSVAFWCNPISGHATLYWYQQILGQGPKLLIQFQNNGVVDDSQLPKDRFSAERLKGVDSTLKIQPAKLEDSAVYLCASSLAGSELGLLYNEQFFGPGTRLTVL.

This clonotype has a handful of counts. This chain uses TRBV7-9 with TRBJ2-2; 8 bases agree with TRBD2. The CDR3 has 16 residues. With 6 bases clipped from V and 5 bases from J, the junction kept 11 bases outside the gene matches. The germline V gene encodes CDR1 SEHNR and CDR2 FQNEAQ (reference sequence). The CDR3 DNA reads TGTGCCAGCAGATCCGAAAGACCTAGCGGGACCGGGGAGCTGTTTTTT. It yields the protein CASRSERPSGTGELFF.

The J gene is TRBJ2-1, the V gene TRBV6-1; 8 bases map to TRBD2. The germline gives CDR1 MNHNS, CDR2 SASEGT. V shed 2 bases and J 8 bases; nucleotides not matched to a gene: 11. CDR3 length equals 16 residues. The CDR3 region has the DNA TGTGCCAGCAGTGAAAGCTTGGGGACTAGATACCATGAGCAGTTCTTC. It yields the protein CASSESLGTRYHEQFF.

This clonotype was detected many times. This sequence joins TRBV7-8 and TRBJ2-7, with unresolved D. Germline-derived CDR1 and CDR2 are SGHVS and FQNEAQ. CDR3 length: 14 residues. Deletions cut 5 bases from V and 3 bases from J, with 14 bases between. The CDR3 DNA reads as TGTGCCAGCAGCCCCGTGGGTGGTGTCTACGAGCAGTACTTC. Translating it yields CASSPVGGVYEQYF.

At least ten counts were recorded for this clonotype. The CDR3 DNA reads TGTGCCAGCAGTTCGAGGGACAACTATGGCTACACCTTC. This gives the protein CASSSRDNYGYTF. V gene TRBV7-9 combines with J gene TRBJ1-2; TRBD1 is a possible D gene (5 bases). V lost 6 bases and J 2 bases, leaving 10 bases between the germline ends. This CDR3 has 13 amino acids. Germline values: CDR1 SEHNR, CDR2 FQNEAQ (reference sequence).

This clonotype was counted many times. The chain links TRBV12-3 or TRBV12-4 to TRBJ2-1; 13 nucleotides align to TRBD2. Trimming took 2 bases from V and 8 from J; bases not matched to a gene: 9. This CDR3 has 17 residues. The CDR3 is CASSLSGLAGRWDEQFF. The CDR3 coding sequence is TGTGCCAGCAGTTTATCGGGACTAGCGGGACGTTGGGATGAGCAGTTCTTC.

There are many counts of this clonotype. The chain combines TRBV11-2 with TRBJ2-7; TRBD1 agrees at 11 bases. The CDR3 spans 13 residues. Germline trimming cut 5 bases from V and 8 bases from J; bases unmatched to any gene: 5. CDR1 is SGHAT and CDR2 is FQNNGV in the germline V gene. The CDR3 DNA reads TGTGCCAGCAGCCCCGGACAGGGGGCGAAGCAGTACTTC. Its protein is CASSPGQGAKQYF.